This T cell receptor beta chain was captured by sequencing in a study of OX40 agonist ivuxolimab in advanced cancers. The germline gives CDR1 LNHDA, CDR2 SQIVND (reference sequence). Trimming pared 5 bases from V and 8 bases from J, leaving 24 bases between. The CDR3 is made up of 16 amino acids. Produced via immunoSEQ multiplex PCR; TCRdb's table is partial and in-frame only. The sample has about 59,000 clones; about 92% are singletons. The rearrangement links TRBV19 to TRBJ1-2, with a tentative D call TRBD1 (5 bases). The receptor comes from an adult with an advanced solid tumor such as melanoma, head and neck, liver or kidney cancer. The sample here was CD4+ or CD8+ T cells sorted from blood, taken in a trial of the OX40 agonist ivuxolimab. The CDR3 DNA follows: TGTGCCAGTAGTCTCCCTTGGGGGGAAGATCGGGAAGGCTACACCTTC. Amino acids: CASSLPWGEDREGYTF.